A single sample is the source of the 17 T cell receptor beta chains below, sequenced in a study of cytomegalovirus exposure and HLA in healthy donors. The PCR made use of 60 Vbeta and 13 Jbeta primers. Repertoires were generated with immunoSEQ multiplex PCR, while TCRdb's copy carries only in-frame clones and drops some. This table has approximately 170,000 clones, approximately 80% appearing once. The sequenced sample was PBMCs. These receptor sequences come from a male donor in good health and CMV-seronegative.

This clone was seen a handful of times. The J gene is TRBJ1-4, the V gene TRBV4-3; 9 positions agree with TRBD1. Trimming at V came to 4 bases and at J to 6 bases, leaving 3 bases not matched to a gene. The CDR3 has 14 amino acids. Germline CDR1 reads LGHNA; CDR2 reads YSLEER. In DNA form, the CDR3 reads TGCGCCAGCAGCCTCCGGGACAGGGATGAAAAACTGTTTTTT. This translates into CASSLRDRDEKLFF.

The rearrangement links TRBV7-3 to TRBJ2-7; 11 bases line up with TRBD2. CDR3 length: 14 residues. J gave up 3 bases and V 5 bases, and 3 bases lay outside the gene matches. CDR1 is SGHTA and CDR2 is FQGTGA in the germline V gene. CDR3 nucleotide sequence: TGTGCCAGCAGCGCCGGGACTAGCGGCTACGAGCAGTACTTC. Translation: CASSAGTSGYEQYF.

This clone was detected once. The chain joins TRBV5-6 to TRBJ2-2; 7 bases are shared with TRBD1. CDR1 and CDR2 from the germline V gene are SGHDT and YYEEEE. V lost 1 base, J lost 5 bases, and 11 bases stayed unmatched. The CDR3 runs 17 residues. CDR3 in DNA: TGTGCCAGCAGCTTGAGGAATACAGGGGCGTTGACCGGGGAGCTGTTTTTT. Translating it yields CASSLRNTGALTGELFF.

This chain uses TRBV9 with TRBJ2-1, with TRBD2 matching 7 bases. Germline loops: CDR1 SGDLS, CDR2 YYNGEE. The CDR3 is made up of 15 amino acids. V trimming: 3 bases; J trimming: 4 bases; junction bases outside the gene matches: 7. The CDR3 sequence: CASSALGGDYNEQFF. In DNA form, the CDR3 reads TGTGCCAGCAGCGCCCTGGGGGGGGATTACAATGAGCAGTTCTTC.

CDR3 residues: CASSLGSQETQYF. The CDR3, as DNA: TGTGCCAGCAGCTTGGGCAGCCAAGAGACCCAGTACTTC. The rearrangement uses TRBV5-4 and TRBJ2-5; D is ambiguous. Germline loops: CDR1 SGHNT, CDR2 YYREEE (reference sequence). The CDR3 loop spans 13 amino acids. The V gene lost 0 bases and the J gene lost 1 base, with 4 bases spanning the gap.

Of note for this clone: One end of the junction does not line up with germline, which may come from a read error. The chain joins TRBV28 to TRBJ1-5, with a weak D call TRBD1 (6 bases). The germline V gene encodes CDR1 MDHEN and CDR2 SYDVKM. CDR3 length: 15 residues. The CDR3 DNA reads as TGTGTCAGCAGTCAGCGGGGGCGCGGGGATCAGCCCCAGCATTTT. Protein sequence: CVSSQRGRGDQPQHF.

V is TRBV27 and J is TRBJ2-7; D may be TRBD2 (6 bases). The CDR3 spans 16 residues. From germline, CDR1 is MNHEY and CDR2 SMNVEV (reference sequence). V lost 5 bases and J lost 0, with 17 bases in between. As DNA, the CDR3 is TGTGCCAGCAGTCCGTCGGGACTCCCAAACTCCTACGAGCAGTACTTC. Protein: CASSPSGLPNSYEQYF.

The CDR3 coding sequence is TGTGCCAGCAGCTCCGGGTGGGCCTACGAGCAGTACTTC. This gives the protein CASSSGWAYEQYF. The gene calls are TRBV7-2 and TRBJ2-7; no firm D call. This CDR3 is 13 amino acids long. The germline CDR1 and CDR2 sequences are SGHTA and FQGNSA. Trimming stripped 4 bases from V and 2 bases from J, with 9 bases between.

The chain carries TRBV5-1 and TRBJ1-1; 7 bases fit TRBD1. The CDR3 consists of 14 residues. CDR1 and CDR2 (germline): SGHRS, YFSETQ. The junction had 4 bases not matched to a gene; V was cut back by 4 bases and J by 1 base. Here the CDR3 DNA reads TGCGCCAGCAGCCCACGGACAGGGAACACTGAAGCTTTCTTT. As protein: CASSPRTGNTEAFF. Drawing the rest from reference TRBV5-1 and TRBJ1-1, the complete variable domain is KAGVTQTPRYLIKTRGQQVTLSCSPISGHRSVSWYQQTPGQGLQFLFEYFSETQRNKGNFPGRFSGRQFSNSRSEMNVSTLELGDSALYLCASSPRTGNTEAFFGQGTRLTVV.

The gene calls are TRBV6-6 and TRBJ1-2; D unresolved. The CDR3 is 13 amino acids. V was clipped by 0 bases and J by 10 bases, with 12 bases between them. Germline V gene data show CDR1 as MNHNY and CDR2 as SVGAGI (reference sequence). CDR3: CASSYSAGSTYTF. Here the CDR3 DNA reads TGTGCCAGCAGTTACTCGGCAGGATCCACCTACACCTTC.

The gene calls are TRBV11-2 and TRBJ2-1; 9 positions agree with TRBD1. The J segment lost 4 bases and the V segment lost 6 bases, leaving 7 bases of the junction unmatched. The CDR3 extends over 15 amino acids. CDR1 and CDR2 (germline): SGHAT, FQNNGV. The CDR3 loop is CASRSPGQGYNEQFF. For the CDR3, the DNA is TGTGCCAGCAGGTCCCCGGGACAGGGATACAATGAGCAGTTCTTC.

The chain has TRBV14 and TRBJ2-3, with a tentative D call TRBD2 (6 bases). CDR1 and CDR2 (germline): SGHDN, FVKESK. This CDR3 comprises 15 residues. The V end lost 3 bases, the J end lost 6 bases, and 16 bases lay between the germline ends. In DNA form, the CDR3 reads TGTGCCAGCAGCCAGGCGGGGTCGGTGTGGGATACGCAGTATTTT. Its protein product is CASSQAGSVWDTQYF.

The chain has TRBV4-3 and TRBJ2-2; D not resolved. This CDR3 spans 14 amino acids. Trimming took 0 bases from V and 7 from J, leaving 9 bases between them. Germline V CDR1 and CDR2: LGHNA, YSLEER. The CDR3 here is CASSQDAEIGELFF. Here the CDR3 DNA reads TGCGCCAGCAGCCAAGACGCGGAGATCGGGGAGCTGTTTTTT.

This rearrangement joins TRBV10-3 to TRBJ1-5; D is ambiguous. The CDR3 covers 16 residues. With 0 bases removed from V and 7 bases from J, the gap between germline ends came to 16 bases. Germline V gene data show CDR1 as ENHRY and CDR2 as SYGVKD. CDR3 amino acids: CAISESFPPWSQPQHF. The CDR3 nucleotides are TGTGCCATCAGTGAGTCGTTCCCCCCATGGAGCCAGCCCCAGCATTTT.

The J gene is TRBJ1-5, the V gene TRBV10-3; no clear D. The germline V gene has CDR1 ENHRY and CDR2 SYGVKD. The CDR3 runs 15 residues. Trimming cost V 10 bases and J 0 bases, with 16 bases left between them. The CDR3 sequence: CATRPESYSNQPQHF. CDR3 sequence (DNA): TGTGCCACGCGCCCCGAATCTTATAGCAATCAGCCCCAGCATTTT.

This chain links TRBV29-1 with TRBJ1-2; 8 bases match TRBD1. V gave up 7 bases and J gave up 2 bases; unmatched junction bases: 9. Germline V gene data show CDR1 as SQVTM and CDR2 as ANQGSEA. The CDR3 sequence is 14 residues long. The CDR3 sequence is CSALDRVANYGYTF. Here the CDR3 DNA reads TGCAGCGCCCTGGACAGGGTGGCAAACTATGGCTACACCTTC.

Notes on this clone: Additional DNA sequences in this sample encode the identical CDR3. The chain uses TRBV29-1 and TRBJ2-7, with TRBD1 matching over 8 bases. Germline V CDR1 and CDR2: SQVTM, ANQGSEA. CDR3 length: 13 residues. After removal of 6 bases from V and 1 base from J, the junction contained 5 bases not matched to a gene. The CDR3 here is CSVAGTGSYEQYF. The CDR3 region has the DNA TGCAGCGTAGCCGGGACAGGATCCTACGAGCAGTACTTC.